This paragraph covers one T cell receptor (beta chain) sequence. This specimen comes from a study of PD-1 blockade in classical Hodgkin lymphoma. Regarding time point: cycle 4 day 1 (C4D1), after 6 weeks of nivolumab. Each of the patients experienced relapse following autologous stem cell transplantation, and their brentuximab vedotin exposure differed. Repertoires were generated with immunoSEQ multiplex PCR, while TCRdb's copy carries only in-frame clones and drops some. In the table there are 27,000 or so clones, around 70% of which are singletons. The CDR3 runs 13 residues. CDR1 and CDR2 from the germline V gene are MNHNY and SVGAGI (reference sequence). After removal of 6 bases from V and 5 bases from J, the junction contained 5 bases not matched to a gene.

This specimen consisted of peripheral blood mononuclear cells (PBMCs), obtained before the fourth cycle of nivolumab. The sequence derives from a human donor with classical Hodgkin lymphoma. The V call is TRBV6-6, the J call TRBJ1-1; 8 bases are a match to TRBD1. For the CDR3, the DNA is TGTGCCAGCAGGACAGGGGAGCGGACTGAAGCTTTCTTT. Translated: CASRTGERTEAFF.